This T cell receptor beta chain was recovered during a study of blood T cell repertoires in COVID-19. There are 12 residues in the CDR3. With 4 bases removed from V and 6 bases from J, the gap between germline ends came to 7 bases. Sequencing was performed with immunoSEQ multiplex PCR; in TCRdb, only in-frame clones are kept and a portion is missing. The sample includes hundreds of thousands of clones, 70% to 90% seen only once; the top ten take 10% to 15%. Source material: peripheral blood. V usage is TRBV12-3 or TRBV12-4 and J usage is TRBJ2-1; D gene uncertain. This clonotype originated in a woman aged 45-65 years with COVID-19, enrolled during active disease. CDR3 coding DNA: TGTGCCAGCAGTTCGCGACTCAATGAGCAGTTCTTC. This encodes CASSSRLNEQFF.